The text below deals with one T cell receptor beta chain. Antigen unknown. In the PCR, 60 Vbeta and 13 Jbeta primers were used. TCRdb keeps only in-frame clones here, not all; method: immunoSEQ multiplex PCR. The data hold under 300,000 clones, with 85% to 95% observed a single time. This sample stems from a study of cytomegalovirus exposure and HLA in healthy donors. At the level of the study: Around 190 million T cells yielded roughly 120 million unique TCR beta sequences, as an earlier analysis found.

Study-wide findings and caveats: Some highly shared sequence variants likely arose as a pipeline artifact. Whilst most TCR sequences proved rare, a subset of public TCRs occurred across many donors. Indistinguishability led to the exclusion of some V segments, TRBV6-2 and TRBV6-3 included.

Germline CDR1 and CDR2: SGHDN and FVKESK. The germline V and J ends were trimmed by 0 bases and 2 bases, with 8 bases remaining between them. The CDR3 consists of 16 residues. The sequence was collected from a girl aged 2-10 years in good health and CMV-seronegative. This chain joins TRBV14 and TRBJ2-6; D is ambiguous. The sample was PBMCs. Here the CDR3 reads CASSQDYTPGANVLTF. The CDR3 DNA is TGTGCCAGCAGCCAAGATTACACGCCTGGGGCCAACGTCCTGACTTTC.